This TCR beta chain was identified during a study of CD8+ T cells in alopecia areata. Findings and limits, study-wide: Among the cells sequenced in scalp samples are also the resident alphabeta T cells of normal skin.

Sample treatment: oral pan-JAK inhibitor, 5-10 mg twice daily. Extracted RNA was reverse transcribed, and the resulting cDNA served as sequencing template. Profiled with immunoSEQ multiplex PCR; TCRdb holds only in-frame clones, not every one. The sample contains some 190,000 clones, 55% to 70% of which appear only once. On this clone itself: As yet, its antigen is unknown. The same CDR3 arises from other DNA sequences in this sample as well.

The TCR was taken from a human donor with alopecia areata. Sequences were derived from CD4+ T cells sorted from blood, sampled at week 4, from a patient treated with tofacitinib.

CDR3 DNA: TGTGCCAGCAGCTTGGACACTAGCTCCTACAATGAGCAGTTCTTC. It codes for CASSLDTSSYNEQFF. The rearrangement uses TRBV5-4 and TRBJ2-1, with a possible D match to TRBD2 (5 bases). The germline V gene encodes CDR1 SGHNT and CDR2 YYREEE (reference sequence). The CDR3 consists of 15 residues. Trimming removed 0 bases at V and 0 bases at J, with 7 bases between.